One and the same sample provided the 32 T cell receptor beta chains below, sequenced in a study of naive and memory T cell subsets. An equimolar mix of two oligonucleotides served as the beta constant-region primer for TRBC1 and TRBC2. The ligated cDNA underwent four PCR rounds using SP2 and nested alpha and beta constant-region primers. TCRdb used MiXCR to reprocess the UMI-ligation and nested PCR reads, holding one entry per CDR3 protein. The repertoire has 100,000 to 150,000 distinct CDR3 sequences, 36% of them found once; the top ten carry about 0.85%. Sample: central memory CD4+ T cells from blood. All receptors derive from a human donor in good health.

This chain links TRBV6-2 or TRBV6-3 with TRBJ2-7; 7 bases fit TRBD1. The J segment lost 2 bases and the V segment lost 6 bases, leaving 7 bases of the junction unmatched. The CDR3 sequence is 14 residues long. Germline loops: CDR1 MNHEY, CDR2 SVGEGT. CDR3: CASRTLDRTYEQYF. Here the CDR3 DNA reads TGTGCCAGCAGGACCCTGGACAGGACCTACGAGCAGTACTTC.

This clonotype showed up just once. V is TRBV2 and J is TRBJ2-7; 11 positions match TRBD1. Germline V gene data show CDR1 as SNHLY and CDR2 as FYNNEI. This CDR3 spans 15 amino acids. Trimming cost V 7 bases and J 3 bases; bases outside gene matches: 8. This CDR3 is CASKIGTGGFYEQYF. In DNA, the CDR3 is TGTGCCAGCAAAATAGGGACAGGGGGATTCTACGAGCAGTACTTC.

There are many counts of this clonotype. The genes are TRBV20-1 and TRBJ2-1; D is ambiguous. This CDR3 has 14 amino acids. V gave up 5 bases and J gave up 6 bases, with 17 bases separating them. The germline V gene encodes CDR1 DFQATT and CDR2 SNEGSKA (reference sequence). CDR3 nucleotide sequence: TGCAGTGCTCGGGTTAGGCCGCCCGGCAATGAGCAGTTCTTC. Amino acids: CSARVRPPGNEQFF.

V is TRBV28 and J is TRBJ2-7; 9 bases are a match to TRBD1. The CDR3 consists of 15 residues. Germline lookup yields CDR1 MDHEN and CDR2 SYDVKM. V was clipped by 5 bases and J by 6 bases; unmatched bases: 11. CDR3 DNA sequence: TGTGCCAGCAGTGCGCCCGGGACAGGGACTGGCGAGCAGTACTTC. This gives the protein CASSAPGTGTGEQYF.

Written as DNA, the CDR3 is TGCGCCAGCAGCTTGGCCCCAGGGATCTACAATGAGCAGTTCTTC. This encodes CASSLAPGIYNEQFF. The chain uses TRBV5-1 and TRBJ2-1, with a possible D match to TRBD1 (5 bases). The CDR3 runs to 15 residues. V gave up 0 bases and J gave up 3 bases, with 10 bases separating them. The germline V gene encodes CDR1 SGHRS and CDR2 YFSETQ.

The CDR3 region is CASSQEWTGALFF. In DNA, the CDR3 is TGTGCCAGCAGCCAAGAATGGACAGGGGCGTTGTTCTTC. The rearrangement joins TRBV14 to TRBJ2-1; 9 bases align to TRBD1. Germline V gene data show CDR1 as SGHDN and CDR2 as FVKESK. The CDR3 consists of 13 residues. V shed 0 bases and J 15 bases; nucleotides not matched to a gene: 6. Using reference TRBV14 and TRBJ2-1 for the parts outside the CDR3, the full variable domain is EAGVTQFPSHSVIEKGQTVTLRCDPISGHDNLYWYRRVMGKEIKFLLHFVKESKQDESGMPNNRFLAERTGGTYSTLKVQPAELEDSGVYFCASSQEWTGALFFGPGTRLTVL.

Ten or more counts support this clonotype. The chain recombines TRBV2 with TRBJ2-6, with a possible D match to TRBD1 (6 bases). V shed 5 bases and J shed 4 bases, with 12 bases lying between them. CDR1 is SNHLY and CDR2 is FYNNEI in the germline V gene. The CDR3 totals 15 residues. The CDR3 loop reads CASSLQGPGANVLTF. The CDR3 DNA reads TGTGCCAGCAGTCTACAGGGCCCCGGGGCCAACGTCCTGACTTTC.

Ten or more counts support this clonotype. This chain uses TRBV7-2 with TRBJ2-7, with D possibly TRBD1 on 5 matching bases. This CDR3 has 14 residues. The germline V and J ends were trimmed by 6 bases and 6 bases, with 18 bases remaining between them. Per the germline V gene, CDR1 is SGHTA and CDR2 is FQGNSA. CDR3 in DNA: TGTGCCAGCAGTTCCGGCCTCAGAAGGGGCGAGCAGTACTTC. It yields the protein CASSSGLRRGEQYF.

This clonotype appeared once. The chain employs TRBV12-3 or TRBV12-4 and TRBJ2-2; either TRBD1 or TRBD2 may fit D (5 bases each). This CDR3 has 14 amino acids. V gave up 7 bases and J gave up 6 bases, with 15 bases separating them. For the CDR3, the DNA is TGTGCCAGCAATCTCATACGGGGCGCCGGGGAGCTGTTTTTT. It translates to CASNLIRGAGELFF.

This chain links TRBV12-3 or TRBV12-4 with TRBJ1-5; possible D gene TRBD1, 6 bases. Trimming took 7 bases from V and 1 from J, leaving 8 bases between them. The CDR3 is 13 residues long. CDR3 nucleotides: TGTGCCAGCACCGGGACAAGCAATCAGCCCCAGCATTTT. It translates to CASTGTSNQPQHF.

This clonotype was counted ten times or more. This CDR3 is CASSSIPGLAGGLLFNEQFF. Here the CDR3 DNA reads TGTGCCAGCAGCTCAATACCGGGACTAGCGGGAGGGCTGCTTTTCAATGAGCAGTTCTTC. This chain joins TRBV5-4 and TRBJ2-1; TRBD2 matches 16 bases. Germline values: CDR1 SGHNT, CDR2 YYREEE (reference sequence). Trimming cost V 3 bases and J 6 bases; bases outside gene matches: 15. The CDR3 is 20 residues long. The full variable domain, its missing parts supplied by reference TRBV5-4 and TRBJ2-1, is ETGVTQSPTHLIKTRGQQVTLRCSSQSGHNTVSWYQQALGQGPQFIFQYYREEENGRGNFPPRFSGLQFPNYSSELNVNALELDDSALYLCASSSIPGLAGGLLFNEQFFGPGTRLTVL.

This clonotype was seen a handful of times. This sequence joins TRBV19 and TRBJ2-5, with TRBD2 matching 9 bases. Unmatched junction bases numbered 5, after V lost 1 base and J lost 5 bases. This CDR3 comprises 15 residues. Germline V gene data show CDR1 as LNHDA and CDR2 as SQIVND (reference sequence). CDR3: CASSIGSGSSETQYF. The DNA for the CDR3 is TGTGCCAGTAGTATAGGTAGCGGGAGTAGCGAGACCCAGTACTTC.

The CDR3 loop is CASSRDSGTGKGPQHF. The CDR3 DNA reads as TGTGCCAGCTCCCGCGATTCCGGGACAGGTAAAGGACCCCAGCATTTT. The chain has TRBV18 and TRBJ1-5, with TRBD1 matching 8 bases. The CDR3 is 16 residues long. The V gene end was trimmed by 6 bases and the J gene end by 10 bases; junction bases not matched to a gene: 17. Germline lookup yields CDR1 KGHSH and CDR2 LQKENI. Full variable domain (missing parts from reference TRBV18 and TRBJ1-5): NAGVMQNPRHLVRRRGQEARLRCSPMKGHSHVYWYRQLPEEGLKFMVYLQKENIIDESGMPKERFSAEFPKEGPSILRIQQVVRGDSAAYFCASSRDSGTGKGPQHFGDGTRLSIL.

This clonotype was counted many times. The chain couples TRBV27 to TRBJ2-7; TRBD1 matches 10 bases. Trimming removed 2 bases from V and 2 bases from J; junction bases left unmatched: 0. The length of the CDR3 is 14 residues. CDR1 MNHEY and CDR2 SMNVEV come from the germline V gene (reference sequence). The CDR3 nucleotides read TGTGCCAGCAGTTTAGACAGGGGGCCCTACGAGCAGTACTTC. It specifies CASSLDRGPYEQYF.

The chain recombines TRBV20-1 with TRBJ2-7; D is possibly TRBD2 (5 bases). Trimming removed 6 bases from V and 4 bases from J, with 16 bases in between. The CDR3 extends over 13 amino acids. Germline CDR1 is DFQATT and CDR2 is SNEGSKA (reference sequence). The CDR3 here is CSAPGPPGYEQYF. As DNA, the CDR3 is TGCAGTGCCCCAGGTCCGCCGGGGTACGAGCAGTACTTC.

The chain joins TRBV3-1 to TRBJ1-1; no definite D call. V was pared by 1 base and J by 1 base, with 10 bases between. Germline assignment: CDR1 LGHDT and CDR2 YNNKEL (reference sequence). This CDR3 is built from 15 residues. The CDR3 DNA follows: TGTGCCAGCAGCCAAGGGAGGGTCCGGAACACTGAAGCTTTCTTT. Translating gives CASSQGRVRNTEAFF.

This clonotype was detected only a few times. The chain uses TRBV9 and TRBJ2-3, with D possibly matching TRBD2 (6 bases). With 0 bases removed from V and 4 bases from J, the gap between germline ends came to 12 bases. CDR1 is SGDLS and CDR2 is YYNGEE in the germline V gene. The CDR3 covers 15 residues. CDR3 coding DNA: TGTGCCAGCAGCGTAGCTACGACGGGGGCAGATACGCAGTATTTT. Translating gives CASSVATTGADTQYF.

In its sample, this clonotype was seen many times. The rearrangement links TRBV5-1 to TRBJ2-6; TRBD1 might be the D (5 bases). The CDR3 runs 16 residues. V lost 0 bases to trimming and J lost 0 bases, with 7 bases between them. Germline CDR1 is SGHRS and CDR2 is YFSETQ. The CDR3 region has the DNA TGCGCCAGCAGCTTGGGGGGCCTCTCTGGGGCCAACGTCCTGACTTTC. Translating it yields CASSLGGLSGANVLTF.

This clonotype appeared many times. This sequence joins TRBV5-1 and TRBJ2-2, with D maybe TRBD1 (6 bases). Per the germline V gene, CDR1 is SGHRS and CDR2 is YFSETQ. CDR3 size: 14 residues. Between the trimmed V and J ends, which lost 2 bases and 6 bases, there was a span of 11 bases. The CDR3 is CASSFQQGAGELFF. As DNA, the CDR3 is TGCGCCAGCAGCTTTCAACAGGGTGCCGGGGAGCTGTTTTTT.

The chain combines TRBV7-2 with TRBJ1-2; no definite D call. The V and J ends lost 6 bases and 8 bases respectively, with 19 bases between them. This CDR3 has 14 amino acids. Germline-derived CDR1 and CDR2 are SGHTA and FQGNSA. The CDR3 region has the DNA TGTGCCAGCAGTTCAAACACAGTCACCAGGGGCTACACCTTC. This encodes CASSSNTVTRGYTF.

The V call is TRBV20-1, the J call TRBJ2-7, with D possibly being TRBD2 (5 bases). In germline, CDR1 is DFQATT, CDR2 SNEGSKA (reference sequence). Between the trimmed V and J ends, which lost 4 bases and 3 bases, there was a span of 10 bases. This CDR3 is 12 amino acids long. The CDR3 is CSAKVLDYEQYF. The CDR3 DNA is TGCAGTGCTAAGGTACTAGACTACGAGCAGTACTTC.

This clonotype was picked up a small number of times. The chain joins TRBV20-1 to TRBJ1-5; D remains unclear. The CDR3 covers 12 residues. Per germline, CDR1 DFQATT and CDR2 SNEGSKA (reference sequence). V lost 2 bases and J 7 bases, leaving 9 bases between the germline ends. For the CDR3, the DNA is TGCAGTGCTAGAATCCCCAACCAGCCCCAGCATTTT. Protein product: CSARIPNQPQHF.

V gene TRBV6-5 combines with J gene TRBJ1-5; tentative D call: TRBD1 (5 bases). V lost 2 bases, J lost 4 bases, and 9 bases lay in between. Germline V gene lookup returns CDR1 MNHEY and CDR2 SVGAGI. This CDR3 has 14 amino acids. The CDR3 DNA follows: TGTGCCAGCAGTTACCGGGACGGGAATCAGCCCCAGCATTTT. This translates into CASSYRDGNQPQHF.

V gene TRBV5-1 combines with J gene TRBJ2-1; no reliable D call. The CDR3 sequence is 16 residues long. The germline gives CDR1 SGHRS, CDR2 YFSETQ. Trimming took off 1 base at V and 5 bases at J, with 16 bases between the two ends. The chain's CDR3 is CASSLIPGIPDNEQFF. CDR3 DNA sequence: TGCGCCAGCAGCTTGATCCCTGGCATACCCGACAATGAGCAGTTCTTC.

This clonotype was seen ten or more times. The J gene is TRBJ2-6, the V gene TRBV28; D is undetermined. The V end was cut by 1 base, the J end by 1 base, with 5 bases between. Looked up from germline, CDR1 is MDHEN and CDR2 is SYDVKM. The CDR3 is made up of 15 amino acids. The CDR3 DNA follows: TGTGCCAGCAGTTTATACGGATCTGGGGCCAACGTCCTGACTTTC. It specifies CASSLYGSGANVLTF.

V is TRBV19 and J is TRBJ1-4; TRBD1 matches at 10 bases. J gave up 6 bases and V 4 bases, and 2 bases lay outside the gene matches. Germline lookup yields CDR1 LNHDA and CDR2 SQIVND (reference sequence). The CDR3 extends over 14 amino acids. Here the CDR3 DNA reads TGTGCCAGTAGTAGAGGGACAGGGGATGAAAAACTGTTTTTT. Protein product: CASSRGTGDEKLFF.

The gene calls are TRBV5-1 and TRBJ1-4, with D possibly matching TRBD1 (6 bases). V lost 4 bases, J lost 3 bases, and 16 bases lay in between. Looked up from germline, CDR1 is SGHRS and CDR2 is YFSETQ. This CDR3 spans 16 amino acids. CDR3 amino acids: CASSPGGGRANEKLFF. In nucleotides, the CDR3 is TGCGCCAGCAGCCCGGGGGGGGGCCGGGCTAATGAAAAACTGTTTTTT.

The V call is TRBV5-1, the J call TRBJ2-2; no definite D call. CDR1 and CDR2 (germline): SGHRS, YFSETQ. This CDR3 is built from 15 residues. Trimming stripped 1 base from V and 3 bases from J, with 10 bases between. CDR3 sequence reads: CASSLLAGHTGELFF. The CDR3 DNA follows: TGCGCCAGCAGCTTGTTAGCCGGGCACACCGGGGAGCTGTTTTTT.

The chain employs TRBV3-1 and TRBJ2-1; D is unresolved. V was shortened by 2 bases and J by 2 bases, with 16 bases between the two germline ends. The germline V gene has CDR1 LGHDT and CDR2 YNNKEL (reference sequence). This CDR3 is 17 amino acids long. CDR3 in amino acids: CASSQLHGLGPYNEQFF. Written as DNA, the CDR3 is TGTGCCAGCAGCCAACTCCACGGTCTAGGTCCCTACAATGAGCAGTTCTTC.

In its sample, this clonotype was seen many times. The rearrangement links TRBV7-6 to TRBJ2-7; possibly TRBD1 or TRBD2 for D (6 bases each). Germline CDR1 and CDR2: SGHVS and FNYEAQ. V was trimmed by 5 bases and J by 6 bases, leaving 26 bases between them. The length of the CDR3 is 17 residues. CDR3 loop: CASSLRGPPDWAVEQYF. DNA of the CDR3: TGTGCCAGCAGCCTTCGGGGGCCTCCGGACTGGGCCGTCGAGCAGTACTTC.

The chain recombines TRBV7-2 with TRBJ1-5; a possible D gene is TRBD1 (5 bases). V lost 8 bases and J 1 base, leaving 12 bases between the germline ends. The length of the CDR3 is 14 residues. Germline V gene lookup returns CDR1 SGHTA and CDR2 FQGNSA. Written as DNA, the CDR3 is TGTGCCAGCGTTTCTGAGGGGAGCAATCAGCCCCAGCATTTT. It encodes CASVSEGSNQPQHF.

The table lists this clonotype with a few counts. V gene TRBV30 combines with J gene TRBJ2-7; TRBD1 aligns across 9 bases. The J segment lost 1 base and the V segment lost 0 bases, leaving 1 base of the junction unmatched. Looked up from germline, CDR1 is GTSNPN and CDR2 is SVGIG (reference sequence). The CDR3 is 14 amino acids. The CDR3 nucleotides read TGTGCCTGGAGTGTCGGGACAGGGTCCTACGAGCAGTACTTC. This translates into CAWSVGTGSYEQYF.